These 26 T cell receptor beta chains were sequenced from one sample in a study of PD-1 blockade in classical Hodgkin lymphoma. Every patient had relapsed following autologous stem cell transplantation, and cohorts differed in brentuximab vedotin exposure. Clones were sequenced by immunoSEQ multiplex PCR, and TCRdb holds only the in-frame ones, with some missing. Here the sample spans around 18,000 clones, around 75% being singletons. The sequencing used peripheral blood mononuclear cells (PBMCs), collected before the second cycle of nivolumab. Receptor source: a human donor with classical Hodgkin lymphoma.

V usage is TRBV27 and J usage is TRBJ2-7; weak D call: TRBD1 (6 bases). CDR1 and CDR2 (germline): MNHEY, SMNVEV (reference sequence). V dropped 2 bases and J dropped 0 bases, with 14 bases sitting between them. This CDR3 has 16 amino acids. Here the CDR3 reads CASSLHRDGNSYEQYF. The CDR3 DNA reads TGTGCCAGCAGTTTACACAGGGACGGAAACTCCTACGAGCAGTACTTC.

The chain uses TRBV7-8 and TRBJ1-4; D uncertain. V lost 8 bases, J lost 8 bases, and 12 bases lay in between. The CDR3 extends over 12 amino acids. CDR1 is SGHVS, CDR2 FQNEAQ, per germline. As DNA, the CDR3 is TGTGCCAGCGCGGTGGTTCGGGAAAAACTGTTTTTT. This gives the protein CASAVVREKLFF.

The chain links TRBV7-2 to TRBJ2-1; D possibly corresponds to TRBD1 (5 bases). The CDR3 is 16 residues long. Trimming pared 6 bases from V and 2 bases from J, leaving 17 bases between. Germline CDR1 reads SGHTA; CDR2 reads FQGNSA. CDR3 bases: TGTGCCAGCAGTTCTCCAGGGTCCTCGCCCTACAATGAGCAGTTCTTC. Its translation: CASSSPGSSPYNEQFF.

This chain connects TRBV18 to TRBJ2-5, with D unclear. CDR3 length: 18 residues. Germline lookup yields CDR1 KGHSH and CDR2 LQKENI. The V end lost 3 bases, the J end lost 3 bases, and 23 bases lay between the germline ends. CDR3 sequence: CASSPYDMPFGLEETQYF. CDR3 in DNA: TGTGCCAGCTCACCTTATGACATGCCCTTTGGGCTTGAAGAGACCCAGTACTTC.

The chain carries TRBV28 and TRBJ1-1; D is perhaps TRBD1 (5 bases). CDR1 is MDHEN, CDR2 SYDVKM, per germline. Trimming removed 5 bases from V and 1 base from J, with 14 bases in between. The CDR3 consists of 15 residues. The CDR3 DNA is TGTGCCAGCAGTCATGGACAATGGGGGAACACTGAAGCTTTCTTT. Translating it yields CASSHGQWGNTEAFF.

The chain joins TRBV6-5 to TRBJ2-3, with TRBD2 matching 7 bases. The length of the CDR3 is 14 residues. Looked up from germline, CDR1 is MNHEY and CDR2 is SVGAGI. V shed 7 bases and J 4 bases; nucleotides not matched to a gene: 8. This chain's CDR3 is CASTASLASDTQYF. The CDR3 nucleotides read TGTGCCAGCACCGCTTCACTAGCGTCAGATACGCAGTATTTT.

Worth noting for this clone: Other DNA sequences from this sample encode an identical CDR3 as well. The J gene is TRBJ1-1, the V gene TRBV6-6; TRBD1 aligns across 7 bases. The CDR3 runs 15 residues. The germline V gene has CDR1 MNHNY and CDR2 SVGAGI (reference sequence). The trim removed 5 bases at V and 2 bases at J, leaving 8 bases unmatched. The CDR3 sequence: CASSPKTGLNTEAFF. CDR3 nucleotides: TGTGCCAGCAGTCCCAAGACAGGGTTAAACACTGAAGCTTTCTTT.

This chain links TRBV29-1 with TRBJ1-4; 8 positions match TRBD1. This CDR3 spans 15 amino acids. J was trimmed by 5 bases and V by 4 bases; bases with no gene match: 9. Germline-derived CDR1 and CDR2 are SQVTM and ANQGSEA. The CDR3 here is CSVGEKYRGNEKLFF. CDR3 sequence (DNA): TGCAGCGTTGGCGAGAAATACAGGGGGAATGAAAAACTGTTTTTT. Full variable domain (outside the CDR3, taken from reference TRBV29-1 and TRBJ1-4): SAVISQKPSRDICQRGTSLTIQCQVDSQVTMMFWYRQQPGQSLTLIATANQGSEATYESGFVIDKFPISRPNLTFSTLTVSNMSPEDSSIYLCSVGEKYRGNEKLFFGSGTQLSVL.

This clone was seen a handful of times. V and J are TRBV19 and TRBJ1-1; no clear D gene. Germline V gene data show CDR1 as LNHDA and CDR2 as SQIVND (reference sequence). The V and J ends lost 5 bases and 11 bases respectively, with 12 bases between them. The length of the CDR3 is 11 residues. CDR3 DNA: TGTGCCAGTAGTTCCCAACTGGGGGCTTTCTTT. Translated: CASSSQLGAFF.

The chain has TRBV27 and TRBJ2-5; TRBD1 might be the D (6 bases). This CDR3 has 13 residues. The V gene lost 5 bases and the J gene lost 5 bases, with 12 bases spanning the gap. The germline V gene has CDR1 MNHEY and CDR2 SMNVEV (reference sequence). The CDR3 region is CASSVQGWETQYF. The CDR3, as DNA: TGTGCCAGCAGTGTCCAGGGGTGGGAGACCCAGTACTTC.

V gene TRBV7-3 combines with J gene TRBJ2-1, with a weak D call TRBD1 (5 bases). Germline V gene lookup returns CDR1 SGHTA and CDR2 FQGTGA. V shed 2 bases and J shed 1 base, with 9 bases lying between them. This CDR3 is built from 15 residues. CDR3 region: CASSLAAGSYNEQFF. CDR3 DNA: TGTGCCAGCAGCTTAGCGGCAGGGTCCTACAATGAGCAGTTCTTC.

The chain has TRBV19 and TRBJ1-2, with TRBD1 identical over 10 bases. Germline loops: CDR1 LNHDA, CDR2 SQIVND (reference sequence). The CDR3 covers 15 residues. J was trimmed by 8 bases and V by 6 bases; bases with no gene match: 12. The CDR3 is CASRLDRDRGSGYTF. CDR3 nucleotide sequence: TGTGCCAGTAGATTAGACCGGGACAGGGGAAGCGGCTACACCTTC.

This rearrangement joins TRBV30 to TRBJ1-3; D gene uncertain. V lost 4 bases and J lost 0, with 19 bases in between. The CDR3 loop spans 17 amino acids. Germline CDR1 GTSNPN, CDR2 SVGIG (reference sequence). CDR3 bases: TGTGCCTGGAATAAGGCGATGGGCTCCAGCTCTGGAAACACCATATATTTT. It specifies CAWNKAMGSSSGNTIYF.

The chain couples TRBV10-3 to TRBJ2-2, with D possibly being TRBD2 (6 bases). The CDR3 covers 13 residues. Germline-derived CDR1 and CDR2 are ENHRY and SYGVKD. The V end was cut by 4 bases, the J end by 8 bases, with 11 bases between. CDR3 sequence reads: CAISGGGMGELFF. The CDR3 DNA reads as TGTGCCATCAGTGGGGGAGGAATGGGGGAGCTGTTTTTT.

The J gene is TRBJ1-3, the V gene TRBV5-1; no reliable D call. This CDR3 comprises 15 residues. V dropped 4 bases and J dropped 0 bases, with 11 bases sitting between them. The germline V gene has CDR1 SGHRS and CDR2 YFSETQ. Written as DNA, the CDR3 is TGCGCCAGCAGCCCCTTGGTAGGCTCTGGAAACACCATATATTTT. This sequence encodes CASSPLVGSGNTIYF.

The rearrangement links TRBV6-5 to TRBJ1-2, with D possibly being TRBD1 (6 bases). V lost 7 bases, J lost 2 bases, and 17 bases lay in between. From germline, CDR1 is MNHEY and CDR2 SVGAGI. There are 15 residues in the CDR3. The CDR3 loop is CASIDRGTLNYGYTF. In DNA form, the CDR3 reads TGTGCCAGCATAGATAGGGGGACGCTAAACTATGGCTACACCTTC.

The count of this clone is one. CDR3 region: CASSVTSGGADTQYF. For the CDR3, the DNA is TGTGCCAGCAGTGTCACTAGCGGGGGGGCCGATACGCAGTATTTT. The V gene is TRBV6-1, the J gene TRBJ2-3, with 13 bases matching TRBD2. The CDR3 is 15 amino acids. V was pared by 4 bases and J by 6 bases, with 4 bases of the junction left unmatched. The V gene's germline CDR1 is MNHNS and CDR2 SASEGT.

The chain joins TRBV29-1 to TRBJ2-7, with 10 bases fitting TRBD1. Germline loops: CDR1 SQVTM, CDR2 ANQGSEA. The length of the CDR3 is 13 residues. Germline trimming cut 4 bases from V and 9 bases from J; bases unmatched to any gene: 9. The CDR3 bases are TGCAGCGTTGCCCCCGGGACAGGGGAATTGCAGTACTTC. It encodes CSVAPGTGELQYF.

This rearrangement joins TRBV5-5 to TRBJ2-3; D is possibly TRBD2 (5 bases). V shed 1 base and J shed 5 bases, with 14 bases lying between them. The germline V gene encodes CDR1 SGHKS and CDR2 YYEKEE (reference sequence). This CDR3 is built from 15 residues. The CDR3 sequence: CASSLSPLAGDTQYF. Written as DNA, the CDR3 is TGTGCCAGCAGCTTGTCCCCCCTGGCGGGAGATACGCAGTATTTT. The full variable domain, in which reference TRBV5-5 and TRBJ2-3 provide the parts outside the CDR3, is DAGVTQSPTHLIKTRGQQVTLRCSPISGHKSVSWYQQVLGQGPQFIFQYYEKEERGRGNFPDRFSARQFPNYSSELNVNALLLGDSALYLCASSLSPLAGDTQYFGPGTRLTVL.

This clone was picked up a small number of times. The V and J genes are TRBV4-3 and TRBJ2-1; 12 bases agree with TRBD2. Germline lookup yields CDR1 LGHNA and CDR2 YSLEER. Trimming cost V 0 bases and J 8 bases; bases outside gene matches: 5. The length of the CDR3 is 16 residues. CDR3 protein: CASSQDLAGGLDEQFF. For the CDR3, the DNA is TGCGCCAGCAGCCAAGATCTAGCGGGGGGGCTGGATGAGCAGTTCTTC.

CDR3: CASSSDWGYGYTF. CDR3 DNA sequence: TGTGCCAGCAGTTCGGACTGGGGCTATGGCTACACCTTC. The chain couples TRBV2 to TRBJ1-2, with D hard to call. Germline CDR1 is SNHLY and CDR2 is FYNNEI. This CDR3 comprises 13 residues. Trimming stripped 5 bases from V and 4 bases from J, with 11 bases between.

The chain employs TRBV7-2 and TRBJ1-1; perhaps TRBD1 as D (6 bases). This CDR3 has 14 residues. Germline V gene sequence: CDR1 SGHTA, CDR2 FQGNSA. The ends were cut back, 1 base at V and 6 bases at J, with 12 bases in the middle. The CDR3 coding sequence is TGTGCCAGCAGCTTAGGAGGGGGTAAGGCTGAAGCTTTCTTT. It specifies CASSLGGGKAEAFF.

This clone was observed a handful of times. The DNA for the CDR3 is TGTGCCTGTCTCCCTTGGCAGCAGGCTTTCTTT. It codes for CACLPWQQAFF. This chain uses TRBV30 with TRBJ1-1; D is unclear. CDR3 size: 11 residues. Germline CDR1 is GTSNPN and CDR2 is SVGIG (reference sequence). Trimming took off 6 bases at V and 11 bases at J, with 16 bases between the two ends.

J is TRBJ1-5 and V is TRBV7-2; no clear D. The germline V gene has CDR1 SGHTA and CDR2 FQGNSA. Deletions cut 1 base from V and 2 bases from J, with 9 bases between. This CDR3 contains 15 residues. Here the CDR3 DNA reads TGTGCCAGCAGCTTAGTCCTCGACGGCAATCAGCCCCAGCATTTT. It yields the protein CASSLVLDGNQPQHF.

This clone was found once. V usage is TRBV4-2 and J usage is TRBJ2-1; TRBD1 agrees at 10 bases. The CDR3 extends over 17 amino acids. From germline, CDR1 is LGHNA and CDR2 YNFKEQ. The V and J ends lost 3 bases and 6 bases, in that order; junction bases with no gene match: 11. In DNA form, the CDR3 reads TGTGCCAGCAGCCACCAAGCCTCCCGGGACAGGGGCAATGAGCAGTTCTTC. Protein product: CASSHQASRDRGNEQFF.

This chain connects TRBV7-3 to TRBJ2-3; D ambiguous. CDR3 length equals 13 residues. V was pared by 4 bases and J by 4 bases, with 9 bases between. Germline CDR1 reads SGHTA; CDR2 reads FQGTGA. CDR3: CASSWDKADTQYF. The CDR3 DNA sequence: TGTGCCAGCAGCTGGGATAAGGCAGATACGCAGTATTTT.